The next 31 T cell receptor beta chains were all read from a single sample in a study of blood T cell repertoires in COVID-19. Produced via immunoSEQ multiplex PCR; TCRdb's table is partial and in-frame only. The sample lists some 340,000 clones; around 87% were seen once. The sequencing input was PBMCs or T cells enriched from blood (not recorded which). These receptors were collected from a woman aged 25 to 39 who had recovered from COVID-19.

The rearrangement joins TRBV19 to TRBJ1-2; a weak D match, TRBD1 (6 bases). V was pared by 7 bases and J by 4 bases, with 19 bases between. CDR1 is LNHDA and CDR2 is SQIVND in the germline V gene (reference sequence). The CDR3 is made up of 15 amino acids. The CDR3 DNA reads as TGTGCCAGTATTGACAGGTTTGGGTCTTCCTATGGCTACACCTTC. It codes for CASIDRFGSSYGYTF.

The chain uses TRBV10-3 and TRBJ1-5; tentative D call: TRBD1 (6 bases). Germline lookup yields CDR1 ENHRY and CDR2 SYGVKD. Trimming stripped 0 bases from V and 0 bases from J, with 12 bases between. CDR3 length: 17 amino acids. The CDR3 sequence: CAISESGGGTSNQPQHF. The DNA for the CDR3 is TGTGCCATCAGTGAGTCGGGAGGGGGAACTAGCAATCAGCCCCAGCATTTT.

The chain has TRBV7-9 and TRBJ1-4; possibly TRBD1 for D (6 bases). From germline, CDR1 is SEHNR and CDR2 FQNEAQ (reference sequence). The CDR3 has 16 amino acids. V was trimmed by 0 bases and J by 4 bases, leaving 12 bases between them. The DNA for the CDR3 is TGTGCCAGCAGCTTAGCAAAGGGGGGGTATAATGAAAAACTGTTTTTT. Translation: CASSLAKGGYNEKLFF.

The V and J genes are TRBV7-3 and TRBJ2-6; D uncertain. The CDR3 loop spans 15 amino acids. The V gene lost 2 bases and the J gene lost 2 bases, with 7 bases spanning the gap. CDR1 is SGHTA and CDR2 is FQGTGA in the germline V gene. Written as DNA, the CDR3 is TGTGCCAGCAGCTTACTAGTCGCTGGGGCCAACGTCCTGACTTTC. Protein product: CASSLLVAGANVLTF.

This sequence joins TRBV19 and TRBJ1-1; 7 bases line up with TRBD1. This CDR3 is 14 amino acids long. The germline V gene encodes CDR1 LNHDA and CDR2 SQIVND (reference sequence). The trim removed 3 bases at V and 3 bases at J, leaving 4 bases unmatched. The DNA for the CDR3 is TGTGCCAGTAGTATTATAGGGGGCGACACTGAAGCTTTCTTT. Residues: CASSIIGGDTEAFF.

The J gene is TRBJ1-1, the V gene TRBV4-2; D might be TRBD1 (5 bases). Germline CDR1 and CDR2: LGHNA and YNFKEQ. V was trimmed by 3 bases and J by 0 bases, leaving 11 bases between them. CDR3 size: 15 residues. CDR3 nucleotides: TGTGCCAGCAGCCAGGAGGAGGGGATGAACACTGAAGCTTTCTTT. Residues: CASSQEEGMNTEAFF.

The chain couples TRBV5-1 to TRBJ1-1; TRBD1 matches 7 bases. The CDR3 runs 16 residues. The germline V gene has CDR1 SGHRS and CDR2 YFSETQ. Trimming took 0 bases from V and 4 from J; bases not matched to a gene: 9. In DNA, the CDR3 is TGCGCCAGCAGCTTGGGCTCAGGGGGTTGGGGCACTGAAGCTTTCTTT. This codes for CASSLGSGGWGTEAFF. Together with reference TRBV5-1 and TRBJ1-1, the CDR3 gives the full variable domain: KAGVTQTPRYLIKTRGQQVTLSCSPISGHRSVSWYQQTPGQGLQFLFEYFSETQRNKGNFPGRFSGRQFSNSRSEMNVSTLELGDSALYLCASSLGSGGWGTEAFFGQGTRLTVV.

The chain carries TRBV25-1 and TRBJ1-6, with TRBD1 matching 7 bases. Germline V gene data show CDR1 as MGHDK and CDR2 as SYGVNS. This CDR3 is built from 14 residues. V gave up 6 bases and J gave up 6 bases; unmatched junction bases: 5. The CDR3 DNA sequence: TGTGCCAGCAGGGTCGGACAGGCTAATTCACCCCTCCACTTT. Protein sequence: CASRVGQANSPLHF. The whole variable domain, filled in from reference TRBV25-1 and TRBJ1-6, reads EADIYQTPRYLVIGTGKKITLECSQTMGHDKMYWYQQDPGMELHLIHYSYGVNSTEKGDLSSESTVSRIRTEHFPLTLESARPSHTSQYLCASRVGQANSPLHFGNGTRLTVT.

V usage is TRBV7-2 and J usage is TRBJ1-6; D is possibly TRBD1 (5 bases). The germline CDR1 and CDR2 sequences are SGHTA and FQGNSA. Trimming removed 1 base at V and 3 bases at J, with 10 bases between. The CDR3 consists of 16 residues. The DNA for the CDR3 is TGTGCCAGCAGCTTAGAGGGCGGGGGCTATAATTCACCCCTCCACTTT. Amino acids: CASSLEGGGYNSPLHF.

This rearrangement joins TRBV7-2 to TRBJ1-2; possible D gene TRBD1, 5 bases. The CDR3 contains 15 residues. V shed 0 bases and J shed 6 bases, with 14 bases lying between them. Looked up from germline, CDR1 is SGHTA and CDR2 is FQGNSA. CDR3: CASSLAVQATDGYTF. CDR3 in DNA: TGTGCCAGCAGCTTAGCGGTACAGGCTACAGATGGCTACACCTTC.

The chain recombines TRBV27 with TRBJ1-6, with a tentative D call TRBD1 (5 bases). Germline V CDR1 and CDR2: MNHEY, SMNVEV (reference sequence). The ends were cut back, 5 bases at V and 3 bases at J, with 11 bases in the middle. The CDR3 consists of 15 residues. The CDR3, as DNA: TGTGCCAGCAGTACCGACAGTAACTATAATTCACCCCTCCACTTT. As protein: CASSTDSNYNSPLHF.

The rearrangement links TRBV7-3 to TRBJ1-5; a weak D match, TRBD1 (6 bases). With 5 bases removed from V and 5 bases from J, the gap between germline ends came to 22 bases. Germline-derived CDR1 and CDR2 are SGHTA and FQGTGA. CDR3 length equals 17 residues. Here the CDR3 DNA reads TGTGCCAGCAGCACCGTGGTTAGGGGGTCAGACCATCAGCCCCAGCATTTT. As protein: CASSTVVRGSDHQPQHF.

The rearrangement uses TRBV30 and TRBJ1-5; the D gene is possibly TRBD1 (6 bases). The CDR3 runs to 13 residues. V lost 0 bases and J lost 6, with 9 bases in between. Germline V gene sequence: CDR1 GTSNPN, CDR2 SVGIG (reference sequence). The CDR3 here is CAWSVQGSQPQHF. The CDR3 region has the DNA TGTGCCTGGAGTGTACAGGGCTCTCAGCCCCAGCATTTT.

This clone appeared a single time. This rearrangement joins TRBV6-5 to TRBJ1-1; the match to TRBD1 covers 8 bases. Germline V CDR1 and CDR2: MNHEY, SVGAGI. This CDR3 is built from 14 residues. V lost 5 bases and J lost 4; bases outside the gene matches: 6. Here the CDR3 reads CASSRGQVRTEAFF. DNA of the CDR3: TGTGCCAGCAGTAGGGGACAGGTTCGCACTGAAGCTTTCTTT.

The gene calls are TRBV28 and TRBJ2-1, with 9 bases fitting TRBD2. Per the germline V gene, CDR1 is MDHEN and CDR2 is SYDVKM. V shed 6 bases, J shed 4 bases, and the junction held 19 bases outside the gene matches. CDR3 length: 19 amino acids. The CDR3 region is CASSHTGLAGTGLYNEQFF. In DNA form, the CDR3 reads TGTGCCAGCAGCCACACCGGGCTAGCGGGGACCGGTTTATACAATGAGCAGTTCTTC.

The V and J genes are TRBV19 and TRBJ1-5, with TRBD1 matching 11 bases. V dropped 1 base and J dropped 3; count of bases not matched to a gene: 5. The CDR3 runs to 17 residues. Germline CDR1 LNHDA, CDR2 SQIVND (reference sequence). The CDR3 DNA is TGTGCCAGTAGTATAGCGGGGGACAGGGGGTCCAATCAGCCCCAGCATTTT. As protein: CASSIAGDRGSNQPQHF.

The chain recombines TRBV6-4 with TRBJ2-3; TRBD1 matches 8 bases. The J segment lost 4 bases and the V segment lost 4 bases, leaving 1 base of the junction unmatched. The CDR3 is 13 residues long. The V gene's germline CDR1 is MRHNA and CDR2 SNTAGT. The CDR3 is CASSATGADTQYF. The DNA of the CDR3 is TGTGCCAGCAGTGCGACAGGGGCAGATACGCAGTATTTT.

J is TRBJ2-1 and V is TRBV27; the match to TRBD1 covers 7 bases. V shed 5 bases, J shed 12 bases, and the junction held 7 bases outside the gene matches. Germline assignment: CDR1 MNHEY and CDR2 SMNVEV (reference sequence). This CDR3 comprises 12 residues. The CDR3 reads CASSAQGVLQFF. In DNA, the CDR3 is TGTGCCAGCAGTGCGCAGGGGGTTTTGCAGTTCTTC.

CDR3 sequence reads: CASSLTTDNYGYTF. CDR3 in DNA: TGTGCCAGCAGCTTAACCACAGACAACTATGGCTACACCTTC. J is TRBJ1-2 and V is TRBV7-2; D call uncertain. There are 14 residues in the CDR3. The V end lost 2 bases, the J end lost 2 bases, and 9 bases lay between the germline ends. Germline lookup yields CDR1 SGHTA and CDR2 FQGNSA. Drawing the rest from reference TRBV7-2 and TRBJ1-2, the complete variable domain is GAGVSQSPSNKVTEKGKDVELRCDPISGHTALYWYRQSLGQGLEFLIYFQGNSAPDKSGLPSDRFSAERTGGSVSTLTIQRTQQEDSAVYLCASSLTTDNYGYTFGSGTRLTVV.

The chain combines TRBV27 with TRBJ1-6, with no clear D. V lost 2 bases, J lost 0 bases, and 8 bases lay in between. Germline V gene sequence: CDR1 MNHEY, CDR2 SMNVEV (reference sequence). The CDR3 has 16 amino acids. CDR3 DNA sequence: TGTGCCAGCAGTTTAACCGGTACCTCCTATAATTCACCCCTCCACTTT. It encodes CASSLTGTSYNSPLHF.

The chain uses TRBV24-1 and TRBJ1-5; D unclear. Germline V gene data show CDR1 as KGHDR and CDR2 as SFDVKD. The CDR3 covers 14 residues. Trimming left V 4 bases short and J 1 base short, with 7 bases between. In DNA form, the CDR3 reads TGTGCCACCAGTGACGGGGAAAGCAATCAGCCCCAGCATTTT. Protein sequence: CATSDGESNQPQHF.

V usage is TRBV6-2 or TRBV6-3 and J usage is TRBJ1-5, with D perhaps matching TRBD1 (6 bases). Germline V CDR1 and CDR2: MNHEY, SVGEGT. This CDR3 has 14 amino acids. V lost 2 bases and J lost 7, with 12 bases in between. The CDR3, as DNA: TGTGCCAGCAGTTACATGGGGAGGGGGCAGCCCCAGCATTTT. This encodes CASSYMGRGQPQHF.

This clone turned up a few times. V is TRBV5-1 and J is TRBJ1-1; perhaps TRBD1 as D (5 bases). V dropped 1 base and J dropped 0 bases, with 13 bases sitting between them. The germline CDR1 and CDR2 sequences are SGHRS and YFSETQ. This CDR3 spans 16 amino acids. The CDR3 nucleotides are TGCGCCAGCAGCTTGAATGGCGCCAGGGTGAACACTGAAGCTTTCTTT. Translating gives CASSLNGARVNTEAFF.

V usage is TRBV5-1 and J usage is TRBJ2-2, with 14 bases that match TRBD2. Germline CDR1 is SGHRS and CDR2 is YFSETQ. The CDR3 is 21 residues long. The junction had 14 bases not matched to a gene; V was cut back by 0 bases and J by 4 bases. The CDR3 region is CASSLGVAMRLAGGRTGELFF. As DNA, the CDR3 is TGCGCCAGCAGCTTGGGAGTTGCGATGCGACTAGCGGGGGGGCGCACCGGGGAGCTGTTTTTT. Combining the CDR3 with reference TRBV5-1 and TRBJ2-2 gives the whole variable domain KAGVTQTPRYLIKTRGQQVTLSCSPISGHRSVSWYQQTPGQGLQFLFEYFSETQRNKGNFPGRFSGRQFSNSRSEMNVSTLELGDSALYLCASSLGVAMRLAGGRTGELFFGEGSRLTVL.

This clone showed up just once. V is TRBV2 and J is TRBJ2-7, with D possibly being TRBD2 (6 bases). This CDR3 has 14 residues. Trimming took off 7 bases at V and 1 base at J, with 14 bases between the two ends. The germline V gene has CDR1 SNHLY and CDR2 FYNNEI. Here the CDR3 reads CASNRRGLSYEQYF. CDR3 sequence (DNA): TGTGCCAGCAACAGGCGGGGCCTTTCCTACGAGCAGTACTTC.

CDR3: CATGDSLYNSPLHF. CDR3 DNA: TGTGCCACCGGGGACAGCCTCTATAATTCACCCCTCCACTTT. J is TRBJ1-6 and V is TRBV15; 7 bases agree with TRBD1. The CDR3 is 14 amino acids. Trimming removed 8 bases from V and 3 bases from J; junction bases left unmatched: 4. The germline CDR1 and CDR2 sequences are LNHNV and YYDKDF (reference sequence).

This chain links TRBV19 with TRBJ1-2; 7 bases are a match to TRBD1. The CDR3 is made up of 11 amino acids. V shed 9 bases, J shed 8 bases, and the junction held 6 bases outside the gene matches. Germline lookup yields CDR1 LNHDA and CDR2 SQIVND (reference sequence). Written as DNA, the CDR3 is TGTGCCAGCCGGACAGGCGGAGGCTACACCTTC. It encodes CASRTGGGYTF.

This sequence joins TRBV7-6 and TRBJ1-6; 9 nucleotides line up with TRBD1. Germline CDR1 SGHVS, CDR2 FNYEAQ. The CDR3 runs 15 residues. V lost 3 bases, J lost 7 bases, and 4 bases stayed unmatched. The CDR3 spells CASSFMGQGNSPLHF. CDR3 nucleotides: TGTGCCAGCAGCTTTATGGGACAGGGCAATTCACCCCTCCACTTT.

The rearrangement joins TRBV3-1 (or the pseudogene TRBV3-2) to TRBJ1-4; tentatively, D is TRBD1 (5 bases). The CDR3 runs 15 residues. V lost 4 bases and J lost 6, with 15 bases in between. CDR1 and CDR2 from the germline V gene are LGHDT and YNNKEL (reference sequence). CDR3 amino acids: CASSPLGAGDEKLFF. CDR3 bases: TGTGCCAGCAGCCCACTTGGGGCGGGGGATGAAAAACTGTTTTTT.

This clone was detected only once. The chain's CDR3 is CASSLGTGPNTEAFF. CDR3 nucleotide sequence: TGTGCCAGCAGCTTAGGAACAGGGCCAAACACTGAAGCTTTCTTT. This chain links TRBV7-9 with TRBJ1-1; tentatively, D is TRBD1 (6 bases). V was cut by 1 base and J by 2 bases, with 11 bases left in between. There are 15 residues in the CDR3. The germline gives CDR1 SEHNR, CDR2 FQNEAQ (reference sequence).

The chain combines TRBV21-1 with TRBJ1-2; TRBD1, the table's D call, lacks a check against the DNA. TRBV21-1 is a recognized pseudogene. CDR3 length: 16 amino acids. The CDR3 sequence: CASSSVDSLINYGYTF. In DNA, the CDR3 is TGTGCCAGCAGTTCGGTGGACAGCCTTATTAACTATGGCTACACCTTC.